This T cell receptor (beta chain) was identified during a study of T-cell memory formation after mild COVID-19. The CDR3 is 17 residues long. Trimming removed 0 bases from V and 2 bases from J, with 18 bases in between. Germline V gene data show CDR1 as DFQATT and CDR2 as SNEGSKA (reference sequence). This clonotype was recorded many times. Its antigen is unidentified. Study observations and caveats: Whether day 37 second-wave clones are SARS-CoV-2-specific was not confirmed.

TCRdb ran MiXCR on the 5' RACE reads and lists one entry per CDR3 protein. The sample includes over 500,000 distinct CDR3 sequences, around a sixth of them seen just once. The TCR originated in an adult woman who had mild COVID-19 (a few samples of this study predate the infection). Cell type and time point are not known. Sequencing used PBMCs or a T cell subset sorted from them (not recorded which). This sequence joins TRBV20-1 and TRBJ2-3, with D tentatively TRBD2 (7 bases). CDR3: CSARDGEGGPFTDTQYF. CDR3 sequence (DNA): TGCAGTGCTAGAGATGGGGAGGGGGGGCCTTTCACAGATACGCAGTATTTT.